This T cell receptor (beta chain) stems from a study of CD8 T cells in Susac syndrome. RNA, at about 0.45 to 1 ug, was reverse transcribed with random hexamers. TCRdb redid the calling of the immunoSEQ multiplex PCR reads with MiXCR, one entry per CDR3 protein. Of approximately 190,000 distinct CDR3 sequences in the sample, approximately 94% were seen once. The J segment lost 5 bases and the V segment lost 0 bases, leaving 5 bases of the junction unmatched. CDR1 is MNHEY and CDR2 is SMNVEV in the germline V gene (reference sequence). This CDR3 contains 15 residues. TEMRA cells were enriched by FACS, while CD8+ and CD4+ T cells were obtained through a negative isolation that was performed magnetically.

The sequence derives from a human donor with Susac syndrome. The material sequenced was CD4+ T cells from PBMCs. This chain uses TRBV27 with TRBJ2-3, with 7 bases that match TRBD2. The CDR3 coding sequence is TGTGCCAGCAGTTTATCAGCGGGGTGGGGAGATACGCAGTATTTT. Translating it yields CASSLSAGWGDTQYF.